One and the same sample provided the 14 T cell receptor beta chains below, sequenced in a study of T cells in Graves' hyperthyroidism and ophthalmopathy. TCR beta CDR3 regions were amplified from RNA transcripts. An initial round of RT-PCR targeting the TCR CDR3 relied on the HTBI primer set. Via MiXCR, TCRdb re-called the multiplex PCR reads, giving one row per CDR3 protein. The profile shows roughly 500,000 distinct CDR3 sequences, under 60% of them singletons. What was sequenced was peripheral blood or thyroid tissue (not recorded which). The origin of the receptors is an adult woman with Graves' disease, either hyperthyroidism or ophthalmopathy (not recorded which).

The chain employs TRBV5-1 and TRBJ1-2, with TRBD1 matching 7 bases. The CDR3 is 15 amino acids. The V segment lost 4 bases and the J segment 4 bases; nucleotides outside the gene matches: 10. CDR1 and CDR2 (germline): SGHRS, YFSETQ. CDR3 in DNA: TGCGCCAGCAGCCCTTACGGGGACAGCTCCTATGGCTACACCTTC. Translating it yields CASSPYGDSSYGYTF. Filled out from reference TRBV5-1 and TRBJ1-2, the complete variable domain reads KAGVTQTPRYLIKTRGQQVTLSCSPISGHRSVSWYQQTPGQGLQFLFEYFSETQRNKGNFPGRFSGRQFSNSRSEMNVSTLELGDSALYLCASSPYGDSSYGYTFGSGTRLTVV.

This chain joins TRBV15 and TRBJ1-5; D gene uncertain. The V end was cut by 0 bases, the J end by 4 bases, with 10 bases between. The CDR3 has 15 amino acids. Germline V gives CDR1 LNHNV, CDR2 YYDKDF (reference sequence). CDR3 DNA sequence: TGTGCCACCAGCAGAGATCCATGGGCGAATCAGCCCCAGCATTTT. Translated, it gives CATSRDPWANQPQHF.

This clonotype occurred many times. The rearrangement joins TRBV6-2 or TRBV6-3 to TRBJ2-5; a weak D match, TRBD2 (6 bases). Trimming pared 8 bases from V and 3 bases from J, leaving 10 bases between. Germline CDR1 reads MNHEY; CDR2 reads SVGEGT. The CDR3 spans 12 residues. The CDR3, as DNA: TGTGCCAGCGGGGGGACGGAAGAGACCCAGTACTTC. It encodes CASGGTEETQYF.

This clonotype occurred once. This chain uses TRBV9 with TRBJ2-2, with 11 bases fitting TRBD1. Trimming at V came to 4 bases and at J to 9 bases, leaving 5 bases not matched to a gene. The CDR3 is 14 amino acids. Germline values: CDR1 SGDLS, CDR2 YYNGEE. CDR3 sequence: CASSQGTGGRELFF. Here the CDR3 DNA reads TGTGCCAGCAGCCAAGGGACAGGGGGACGGGAGCTGTTTTTT.

This clonotype has at least ten counts. The chain combines TRBV28 with TRBJ1-2, with 7 positions matching TRBD1. Germline V gives CDR1 MDHEN, CDR2 SYDVKM. There are 15 residues in the CDR3. V gave up 5 bases and J gave up 2 bases; unmatched junction bases: 8. The CDR3 nucleotides read TGTGCCAGCAGTACTTTAGGGGGCCGAAACTATGGCTACACCTTC. It encodes CASSTLGGRNYGYTF.

The rearrangement links TRBV6-2 or TRBV6-3 to TRBJ1-2; D gene ambiguous. The germline CDR1 and CDR2 sequences are MNHEY and SVGEGT. Trimming shortened V by 7 bases and J by 7 bases, and 19 bases separated the two germline ends. The length of the CDR3 is 14 residues. The CDR3 nucleotides are TGTGCCAGCATCTCGGCAAATCGACGGGTTGGCTACACCTTC. This translates into CASISANRRVGYTF.

Many counts were recorded for this clonotype. V usage is TRBV5-1 and J usage is TRBJ1-5, with D unclear. Germline-derived CDR1 and CDR2 are SGHRS and YFSETQ. V was cut by 5 bases and J by 2 bases, with 8 bases left in between. The CDR3 contains 13 residues. CDR3 sequence: CASSVTGNQPQHF. The CDR3 DNA reads as TGCGCCAGCAGTGTCACAGGCAATCAGCCCCAGCATTTT.

This clonotype was found a few times. The genes are TRBV25-1 and TRBJ1-1; D remains ambiguous. The CDR3 has 14 residues. Germline CDR1 is MGHDK and CDR2 is SYGVNS. The V gene lost 8 bases and the J gene lost 1 base, with 14 bases spanning the gap. The CDR3: CASVPKRGNTEAFF. CDR3 bases: TGTGCCAGCGTCCCGAAGAGAGGGAACACTGAAGCTTTCTTT.

This clonotype was counted ten times or more. The chain couples TRBV5-1 to TRBJ2-7, with 12 bases identical to TRBD2. Germline CDR1 reads SGHRS; CDR2 reads YFSETQ. Trimming removed 5 bases from V and 3 bases from J; junction bases left unmatched: 6. The CDR3 sequence is 15 residues long. CDR3 in amino acids: CASSGGLAGNYEQYF. In DNA form, the CDR3 reads TGCGCCAGCAGTGGCGGACTAGCGGGGAACTACGAGCAGTACTTC.

This clonotype was recorded many times. The rearrangement links TRBV7-9 to TRBJ1-2; D not certain. Germline values: CDR1 SEHNR, CDR2 FQNEAQ (reference sequence). CDR3 length equals 12 residues. Trimming cost V 4 bases and J 5 bases, with 8 bases left between them. CDR3 coding DNA: TGTGCCAGCAGCTCCCTCATGTATGGCTACACCTTC. Translation: CASSSLMYGYTF.

The chain links TRBV7-2 to TRBJ1-2; D unclear. The germline CDR1 and CDR2 sequences are SGHTA and FQGNSA. Trimming stripped 7 bases from V and 6 bases from J, with 18 bases between. The CDR3 is made up of 14 amino acids. The CDR3 DNA follows: TGTGCCAGCACCATTCCCCCCCCGGCTCATGGCTACACCTTC. It codes for CASTIPPPAHGYTF.

Ten or more counts support this clonotype. The V call is TRBV6-2 or TRBV6-3, the J call TRBJ1-3; D gene uncertain. This CDR3 region has 14 residues. V lost 2 bases, J lost 0 bases, and 5 bases lay in between. Germline CDR1 is MNHEY and CDR2 is SVGEGT. CDR3 amino acids: CASSYAYSGNTIYF. For the CDR3, the DNA is TGTGCCAGCAGTTACGCCTACTCTGGAAACACCATATATTTT.

This clonotype was counted only a few times. The rearrangement uses TRBV29-1 and TRBJ1-4; D is perhaps TRBD1 (5 bases). The V gene's germline CDR1 is SQVTM and CDR2 ANQGSEA. V was clipped by 4 bases and J by 5 bases, with 11 bases between them. The CDR3 extends over 13 amino acids. The CDR3 is CSVGYRSNEKLFF. The CDR3 DNA is TGCAGCGTTGGGTACAGGAGCAATGAAAAACTGTTTTTT.

This chain links TRBV25-1 with TRBJ2-7; D unresolved. Per the germline V gene, CDR1 is MGHDK and CDR2 is SYGVNS. Trimming removed 10 bases from V and 7 bases from J, with 5 bases in between. The CDR3 contains 8 residues. CDR3 sequence (DNA): TGTGCCACCGGGGAGCAGTACTTC. Its protein product is CATGEQYF.